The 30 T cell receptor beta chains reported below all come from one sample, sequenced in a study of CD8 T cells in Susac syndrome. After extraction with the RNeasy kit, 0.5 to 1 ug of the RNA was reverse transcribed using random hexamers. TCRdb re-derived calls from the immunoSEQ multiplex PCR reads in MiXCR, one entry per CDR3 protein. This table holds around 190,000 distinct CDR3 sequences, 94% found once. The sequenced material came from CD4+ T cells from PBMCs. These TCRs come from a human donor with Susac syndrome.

The CDR3 region has the DNA TGTGCCAGCTCACTGGAGGCGCAGGGAGATACGCAGTATTTT. Translated: CASSLEAQGDTQYF. V and J are TRBV18 and TRBJ2-3, with D perhaps TRBD1 or TRBD2 (5 bases each). V shed 4 bases and J shed 5 bases, with 13 bases lying between them. Germline-derived CDR1 and CDR2 are KGHSH and LQKENI. The CDR3 has 14 residues.

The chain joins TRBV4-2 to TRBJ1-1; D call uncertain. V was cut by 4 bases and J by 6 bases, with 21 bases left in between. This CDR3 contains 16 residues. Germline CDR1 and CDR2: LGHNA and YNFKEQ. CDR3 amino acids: CASSLDLSGDLAEAFF. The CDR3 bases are TGTGCCAGCAGCCTAGACCTATCCGGGGATCTCGCTGAAGCTTTCTTT.

The CDR3 DNA is TGTGCCAGCAGCCAAGACCTAGCGGGGGTAAACGAGCAGTACTTC. Translating gives CASSQDLAGVNEQYF. The rearrangement links TRBV4-2 to TRBJ2-7; 10 bases map to TRBD2. This CDR3 is built from 15 residues. V gave up 0 bases and J gave up 5 bases; unmatched junction bases: 4. CDR1 and CDR2 from the germline V gene are LGHNA and YNFKEQ.

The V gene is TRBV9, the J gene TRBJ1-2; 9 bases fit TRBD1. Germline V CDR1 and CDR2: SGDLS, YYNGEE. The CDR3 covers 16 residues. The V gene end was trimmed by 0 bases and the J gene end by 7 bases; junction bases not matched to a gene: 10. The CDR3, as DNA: TGTGCCAGCAGCGTAGGGAGAACGGGACAGGGACCTGGCTACACCTTC. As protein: CASSVGRTGQGPGYTF.

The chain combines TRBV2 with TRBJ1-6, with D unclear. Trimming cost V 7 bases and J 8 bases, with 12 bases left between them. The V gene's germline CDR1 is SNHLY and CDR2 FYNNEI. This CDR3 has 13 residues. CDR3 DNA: TGTGCCAGCAATCGTGAGGGTGATTCACCCCTCCACTTT. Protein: CASNREGDSPLHF.

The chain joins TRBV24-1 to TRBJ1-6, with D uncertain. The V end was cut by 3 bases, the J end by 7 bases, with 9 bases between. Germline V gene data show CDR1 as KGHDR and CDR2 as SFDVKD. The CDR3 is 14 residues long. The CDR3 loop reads CATSDTVSNSPLHF. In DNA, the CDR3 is TGTGCCACCAGTGATACGGTTAGCAATTCACCCCTCCACTTT.

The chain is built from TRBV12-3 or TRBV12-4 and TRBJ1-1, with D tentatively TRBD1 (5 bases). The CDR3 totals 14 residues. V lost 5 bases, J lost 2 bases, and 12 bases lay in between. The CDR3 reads CASSASGGNTEAFF. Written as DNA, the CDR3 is TGTGCCAGCAGTGCCTCTGGGGGTAACACTGAAGCTTTCTTT.

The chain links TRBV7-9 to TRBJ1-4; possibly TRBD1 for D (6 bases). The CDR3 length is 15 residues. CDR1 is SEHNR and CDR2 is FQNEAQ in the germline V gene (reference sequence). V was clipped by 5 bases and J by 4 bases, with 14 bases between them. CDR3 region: CASSPGGQNNEKLFF. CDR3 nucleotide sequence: TGTGCCAGCAGCCCGGGGGGGCAGAATAATGAAAAACTGTTTTTT.

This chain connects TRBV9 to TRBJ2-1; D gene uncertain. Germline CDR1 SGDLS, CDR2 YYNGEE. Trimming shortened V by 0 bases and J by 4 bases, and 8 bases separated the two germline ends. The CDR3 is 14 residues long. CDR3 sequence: CASSVALGYNEQFF. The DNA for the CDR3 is TGTGCCAGCAGCGTAGCTTTGGGGTACAATGAGCAGTTCTTC.

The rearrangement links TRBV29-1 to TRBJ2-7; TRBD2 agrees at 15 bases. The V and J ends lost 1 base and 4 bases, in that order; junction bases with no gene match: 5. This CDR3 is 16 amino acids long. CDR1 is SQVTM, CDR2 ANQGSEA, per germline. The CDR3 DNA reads TGCAGCGTTGAAGGAGGGGGGACTAGCGGGGGGTACGAGCAGTACTTC. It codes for CSVEGGGTSGGYEQYF.

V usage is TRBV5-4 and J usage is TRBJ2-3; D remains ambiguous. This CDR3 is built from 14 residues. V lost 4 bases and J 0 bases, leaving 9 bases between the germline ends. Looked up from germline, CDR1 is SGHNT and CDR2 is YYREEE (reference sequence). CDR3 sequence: CASSGDFSTDTQYF. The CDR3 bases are TGTGCCAGCAGCGGCGACTTTAGCACAGATACGCAGTATTTT.

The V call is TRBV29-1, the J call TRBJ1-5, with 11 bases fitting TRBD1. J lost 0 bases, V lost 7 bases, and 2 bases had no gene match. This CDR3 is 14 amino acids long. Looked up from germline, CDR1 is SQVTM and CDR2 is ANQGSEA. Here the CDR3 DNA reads TGCAGCGCCGGGACAGGGGGTAGCAATCAGCCCCAGCATTTT. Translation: CSAGTGGSNQPQHF.

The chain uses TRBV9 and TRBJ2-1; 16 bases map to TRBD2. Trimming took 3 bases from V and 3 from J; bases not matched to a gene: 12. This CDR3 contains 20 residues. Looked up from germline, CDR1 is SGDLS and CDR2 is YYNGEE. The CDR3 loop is CASSETTGTSGGAFYNEQFF. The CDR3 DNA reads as TGTGCCAGCAGCGAGACAACCGGGACTAGCGGGGGGGCCTTCTACAATGAGCAGTTCTTC.

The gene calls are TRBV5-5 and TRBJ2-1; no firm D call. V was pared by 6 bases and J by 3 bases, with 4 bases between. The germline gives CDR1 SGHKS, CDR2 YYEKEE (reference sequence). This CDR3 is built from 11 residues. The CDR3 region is CASNLYNEQFF. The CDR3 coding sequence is TGTGCCAGCAACCTCTACAATGAGCAGTTCTTC.

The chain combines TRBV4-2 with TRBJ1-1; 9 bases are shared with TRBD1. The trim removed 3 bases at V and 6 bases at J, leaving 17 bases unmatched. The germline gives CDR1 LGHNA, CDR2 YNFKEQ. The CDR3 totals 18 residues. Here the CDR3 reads CASSHEAFTGQGRAEAFF. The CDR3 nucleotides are TGTGCCAGCAGCCACGAAGCCTTTACGGGACAGGGTCGGGCTGAAGCTTTCTTT.

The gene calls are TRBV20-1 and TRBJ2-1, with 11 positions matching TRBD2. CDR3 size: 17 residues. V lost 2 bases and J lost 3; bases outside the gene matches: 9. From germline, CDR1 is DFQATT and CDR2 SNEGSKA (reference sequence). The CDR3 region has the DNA TGCAGTGCTAGACCCAGACTAGCGGGGACCTACTACAATGAGCAGTTCTTC. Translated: CSARPRLAGTYYNEQFF.

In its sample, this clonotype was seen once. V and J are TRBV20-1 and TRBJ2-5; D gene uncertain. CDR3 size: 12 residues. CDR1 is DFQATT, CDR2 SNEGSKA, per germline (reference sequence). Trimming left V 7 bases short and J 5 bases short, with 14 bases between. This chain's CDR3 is CSVPGLGETQYF. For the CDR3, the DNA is TGCAGTGTCCCGGGCCTCGGGGAGACCCAGTACTTC.

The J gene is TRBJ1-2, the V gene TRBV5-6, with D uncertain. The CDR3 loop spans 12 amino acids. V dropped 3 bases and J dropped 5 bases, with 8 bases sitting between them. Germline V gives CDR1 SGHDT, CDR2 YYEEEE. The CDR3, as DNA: TGTGCCAGCAGCTCCTTTCGTTATGGCTACACCTTC. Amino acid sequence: CASSSFRYGYTF. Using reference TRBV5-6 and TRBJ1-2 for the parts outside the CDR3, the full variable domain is DAGVTQSPTHLIKTRGQQVTLRCSPKSGHDTVSWYQQALGQGPQFIFQYYEEEERQRGNFPDRFSGHQFPNYSSELNVNALLLGDSALYLCASSSFRYGYTFGSGTRLTVV.

CDR3 in DNA: TGTGCAAGTCGCTTAGCAGAGAGCTCTGGAAACACCATATATTTT. This encodes CASRLAESSGNTIYF. J is TRBJ1-3 and V is TRBV12-2. TRBV12-2 represents a pseudogene. The CDR3 runs 15 residues.

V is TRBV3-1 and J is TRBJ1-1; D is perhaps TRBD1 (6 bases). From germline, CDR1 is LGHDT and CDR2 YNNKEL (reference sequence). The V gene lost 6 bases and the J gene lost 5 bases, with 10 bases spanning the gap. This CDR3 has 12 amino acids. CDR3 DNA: TGTGCCAGCAGAGAGGGGGGGACTGAAGCTTTCTTT. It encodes CASREGGTEAFF.

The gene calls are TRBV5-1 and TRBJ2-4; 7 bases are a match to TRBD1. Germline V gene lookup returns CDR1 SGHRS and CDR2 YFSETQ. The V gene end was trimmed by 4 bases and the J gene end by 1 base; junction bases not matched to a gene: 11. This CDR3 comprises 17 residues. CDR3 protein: CASSPGRGQGAKNIQYF. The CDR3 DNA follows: TGCGCCAGCAGCCCTGGTAGGGGGCAGGGGGCCAAAAACATTCAGTACTTC.

The CDR3 is CASSLVQLSGNSPLHF. In DNA form, the CDR3 reads TGTGCCAGCAGCTTAGTTCAGCTCTCGGGTAATTCACCCCTCCACTTT. This chain joins TRBV7-2 and TRBJ1-6; D gene uncertain. CDR3 size: 16 residues. The germline V gene has CDR1 SGHTA and CDR2 FQGNSA. V shed 1 base and J shed 6 bases, with 13 bases lying between them. Supplemented by reference TRBV7-2 and TRBJ1-6, the full variable domain reads GAGVSQSPSNKVTEKGKDVELRCDPISGHTALYWYRQSLGQGLEFLIYFQGNSAPDKSGLPSDRFSAERTGGSVSTLTIQRTQQEDSAVYLCASSLVQLSGNSPLHFGNGTRLTVT.

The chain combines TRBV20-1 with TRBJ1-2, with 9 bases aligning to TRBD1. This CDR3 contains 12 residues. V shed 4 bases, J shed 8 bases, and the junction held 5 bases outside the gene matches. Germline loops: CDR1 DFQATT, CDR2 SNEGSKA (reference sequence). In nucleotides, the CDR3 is TGCAGTGCTACCAGGACAGGGGACGGCTACACCTTC. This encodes CSATRTGDGYTF.

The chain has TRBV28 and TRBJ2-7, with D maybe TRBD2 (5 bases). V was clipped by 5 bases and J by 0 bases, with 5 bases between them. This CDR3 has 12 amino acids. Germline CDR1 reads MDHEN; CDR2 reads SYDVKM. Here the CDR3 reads CASSRDSYEQYF. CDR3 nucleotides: TGTGCCAGCAGTCGGGACTCCTACGAGCAGTACTTC.

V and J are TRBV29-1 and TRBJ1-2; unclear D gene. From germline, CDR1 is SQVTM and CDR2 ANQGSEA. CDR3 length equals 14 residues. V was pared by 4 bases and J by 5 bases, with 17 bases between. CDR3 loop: CSVAGQNLVYGYTF. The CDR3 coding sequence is TGCAGCGTTGCCGGGCAGAATCTTGTGTATGGCTACACCTTC.

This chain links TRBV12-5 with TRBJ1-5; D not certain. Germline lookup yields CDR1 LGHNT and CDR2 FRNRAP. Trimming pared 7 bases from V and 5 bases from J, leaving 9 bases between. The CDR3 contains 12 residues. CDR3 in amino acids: CASAAMDQPQHF. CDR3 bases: TGTGCTAGTGCGGCAATGGATCAGCCCCAGCATTTT.

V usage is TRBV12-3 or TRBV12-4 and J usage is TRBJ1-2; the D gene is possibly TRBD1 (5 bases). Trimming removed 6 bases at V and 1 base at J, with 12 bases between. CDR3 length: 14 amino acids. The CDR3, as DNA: TGTGCCAGCAGCTCTCAGGGCGGTAACTATGGCTACACCTTC. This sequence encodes CASSSQGGNYGYTF.

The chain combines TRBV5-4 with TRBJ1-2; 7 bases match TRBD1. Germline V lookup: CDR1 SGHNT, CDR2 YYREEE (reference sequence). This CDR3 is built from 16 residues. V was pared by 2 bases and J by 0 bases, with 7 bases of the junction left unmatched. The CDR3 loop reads CASSFRTGRANYGYTF. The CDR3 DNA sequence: TGTGCCAGCAGCTTCAGGACAGGCCGAGCTAACTATGGCTACACCTTC. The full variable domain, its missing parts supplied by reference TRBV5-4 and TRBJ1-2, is ETGVTQSPTHLIKTRGQQVTLRCSSQSGHNTVSWYQQALGQGPQFIFQYYREEENGRGNFPPRFSGLQFPNYSSELNVNALELDDSALYLCASSFRTGRANYGYTFGSGTRLTVV.

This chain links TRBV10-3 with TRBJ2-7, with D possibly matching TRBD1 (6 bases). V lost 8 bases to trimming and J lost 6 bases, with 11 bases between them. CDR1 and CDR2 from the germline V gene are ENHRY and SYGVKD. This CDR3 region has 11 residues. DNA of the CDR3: TGTGCCATCGGCCAAGGGGGCGAGCAGTACTTC. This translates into CAIGQGGEQYF.

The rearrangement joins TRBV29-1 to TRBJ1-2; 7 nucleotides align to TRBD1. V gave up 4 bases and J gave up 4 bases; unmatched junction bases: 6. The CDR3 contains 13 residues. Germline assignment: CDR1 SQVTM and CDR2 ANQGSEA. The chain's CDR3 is CSVVTGRTYGYTF. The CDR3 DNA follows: TGCAGCGTTGTGACAGGGCGGACCTATGGCTACACCTTC. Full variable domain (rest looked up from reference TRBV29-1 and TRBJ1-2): SAVISQKPSRDICQRGTSLTIQCQVDSQVTMMFWYRQQPGQSLTLIATANQGSEATYESGFVIDKFPISRPNLTFSTLTVSNMSPEDSSIYLCSVVTGRTYGYTFGSGTRLTVV.